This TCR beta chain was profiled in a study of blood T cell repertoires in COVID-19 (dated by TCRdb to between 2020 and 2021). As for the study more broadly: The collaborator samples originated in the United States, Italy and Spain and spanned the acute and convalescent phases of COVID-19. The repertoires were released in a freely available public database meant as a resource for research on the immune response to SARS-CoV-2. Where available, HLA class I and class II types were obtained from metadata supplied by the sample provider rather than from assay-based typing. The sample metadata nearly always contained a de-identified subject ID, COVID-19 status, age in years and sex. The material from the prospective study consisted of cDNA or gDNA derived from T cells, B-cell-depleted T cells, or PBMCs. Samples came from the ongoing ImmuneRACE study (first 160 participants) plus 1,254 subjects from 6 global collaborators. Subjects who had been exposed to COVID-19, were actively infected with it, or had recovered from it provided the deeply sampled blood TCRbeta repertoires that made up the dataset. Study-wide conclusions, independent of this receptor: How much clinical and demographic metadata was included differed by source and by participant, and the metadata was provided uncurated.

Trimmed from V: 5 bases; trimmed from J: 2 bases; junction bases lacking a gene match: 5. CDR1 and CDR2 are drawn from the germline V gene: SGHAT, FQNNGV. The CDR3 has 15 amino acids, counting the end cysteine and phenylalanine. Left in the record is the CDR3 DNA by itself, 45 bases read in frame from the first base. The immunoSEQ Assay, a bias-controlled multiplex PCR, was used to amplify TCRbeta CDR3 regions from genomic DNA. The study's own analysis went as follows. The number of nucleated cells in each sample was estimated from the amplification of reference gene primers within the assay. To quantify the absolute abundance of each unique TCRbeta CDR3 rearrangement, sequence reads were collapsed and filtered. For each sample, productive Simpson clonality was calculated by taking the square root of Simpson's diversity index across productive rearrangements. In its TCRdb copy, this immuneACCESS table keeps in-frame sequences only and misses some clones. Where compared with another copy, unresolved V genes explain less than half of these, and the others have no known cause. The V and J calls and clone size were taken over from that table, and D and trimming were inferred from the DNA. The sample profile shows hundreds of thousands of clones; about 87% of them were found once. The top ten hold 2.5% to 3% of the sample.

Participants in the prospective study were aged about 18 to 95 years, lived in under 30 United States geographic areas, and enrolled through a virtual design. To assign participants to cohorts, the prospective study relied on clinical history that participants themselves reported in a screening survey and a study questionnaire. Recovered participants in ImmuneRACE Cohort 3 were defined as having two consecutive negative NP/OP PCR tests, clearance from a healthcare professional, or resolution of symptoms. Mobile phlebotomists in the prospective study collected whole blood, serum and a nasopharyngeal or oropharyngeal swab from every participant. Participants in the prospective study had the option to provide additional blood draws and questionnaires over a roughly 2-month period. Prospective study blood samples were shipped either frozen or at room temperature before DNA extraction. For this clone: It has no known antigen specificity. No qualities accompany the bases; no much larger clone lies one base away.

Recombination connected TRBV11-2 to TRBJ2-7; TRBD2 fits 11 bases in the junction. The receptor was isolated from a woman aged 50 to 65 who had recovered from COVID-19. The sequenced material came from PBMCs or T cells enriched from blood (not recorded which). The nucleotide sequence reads TGTGCCAGCAGCGTTAGCGGGAGGGCCCCCTACGAGCAGTACTTC. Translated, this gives CASSVSGRAPYEQYF.